This is a list of T cell receptor beta chains from one sample in a study of cytomegalovirus exposure and HLA in healthy donors. Repertoires were generated with immunoSEQ multiplex PCR, while TCRdb's copy carries only in-frame clones and drops some. Of 200,000 to 250,000 clones listed, about four fifths are singletons. Sequenced sample: PBMCs. All receptors come from a woman between 40 and 50 years old in good health and CMV-seropositive. CDR3s leave out the opening cysteine and the closing phenylalanine or tryptophan. Clone size is stated in some rows and not others, as once, few, many or a class when expanded.

J gene | V gene | clone size | CDR3 protein
TRBJ1-1 | TRBV5-6 | NA | ASSLITGQTEAF
TRBJ2-3 | TRBV16 | NA | ASSQETGVGTDTQY
TRBJ2-1 | TRBV9 | NA | ASSAIAEVNEQF
TRBJ2-3 | TRBV27 | NA | ASSLRPRVGSGGTDTQY
TRBJ2-5 | TRBV30 | few | AWGDQPGLAAQY
TRBJ2-5 | TRBV4-1 | NA | ASSPRQGQETQY
TRBJ2-5 | TRBV6-5 | NA | ATWGVQETQY
TRBJ2-7 | TRBV19 | NA | ASSAGTGTYEQY
TRBJ1-2 | TRBV4-1 | once | ASSQGRSGAYGYT
TRBJ1-5 | TRBV19 | NA | ASSIDHLAGNQPQH
TRBJ1-2 | TRBV9 | NA | ASSDPPGQEPYGYT
TRBJ1-3 | TRBV5-4 | once | ASSLPLGANSGNTIY
TRBJ2-7 | TRBV6-1 | NA | ASSEWGTPSSYEQY
TRBJ2-3 | TRBV11-1 | few | ASSLTAGRFTDTQY
TRBJ2-3 | TRBV11-3 | NA | ASSLEGTNIEGDTQY
TRBJ2-1 | TRBV7-9 | few | ASSWGLAVYNEQF
TRBJ2-2 | TRBV19 | NA | ASSASGKNTGELF
TRBJ1-1 | TRBV11-3 | NA | ASSFVGEAF
TRBJ2-7 | TRBV7-2 | NA | ASSLGPGGTTYEQY
TRBJ1-1 | TRBV19 | few | ASRTLQGASNTEAF
TRBJ2-7 | TRBV7-2 | NA | ASSLRASGGYEQY
TRBJ1-4 | TRBV5-1 | NA | ASSLATSFNEKLF
TRBJ1-5 | TRBV7-2 | NA | ASSTDRVGNQPQH
TRBJ1-5 | TRBV5-1 | few | ASSGGNNQPQH
TRBJ2-5 | TRBV11-3 | NA | ASSTGQGSTQY
TRBJ2-7 | TRBV11-2 | once | ASSLRDTKSPYEQY